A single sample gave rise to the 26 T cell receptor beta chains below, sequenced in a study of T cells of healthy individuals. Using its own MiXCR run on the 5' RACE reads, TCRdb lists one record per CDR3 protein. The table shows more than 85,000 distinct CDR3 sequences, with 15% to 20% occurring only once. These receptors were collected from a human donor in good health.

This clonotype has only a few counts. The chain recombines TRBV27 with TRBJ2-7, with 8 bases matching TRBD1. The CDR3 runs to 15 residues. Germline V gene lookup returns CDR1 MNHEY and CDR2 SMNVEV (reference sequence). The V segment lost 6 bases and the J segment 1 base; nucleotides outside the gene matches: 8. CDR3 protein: CASSRTGLGSYEQYF. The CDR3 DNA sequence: TGTGCCAGCAGCAGGACAGGGCTGGGTTCCTACGAGCAGTACTTC.

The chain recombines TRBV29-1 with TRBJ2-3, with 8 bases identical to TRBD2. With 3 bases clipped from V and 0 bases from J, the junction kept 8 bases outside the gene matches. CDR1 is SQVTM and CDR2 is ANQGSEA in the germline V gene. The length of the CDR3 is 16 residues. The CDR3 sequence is CSVDGEPSGSTDTQYF. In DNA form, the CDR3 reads TGCAGCGTTGATGGGGAGCCTAGCGGGAGCACAGATACGCAGTATTTT.

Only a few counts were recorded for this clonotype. This chain's CDR3 is CASSVTGTAGEQYF. CDR3 nucleotides: TGTGCCAGCAGCGTTACAGGGACTGCCGGCGAGCAGTACTTC. The rearrangement joins TRBV6-2 or TRBV6-3 to TRBJ2-7; either TRBD1 or TRBD2 may fit D (6 bases each). V was pared by 6 bases and J by 6 bases, with 18 bases between. The germline V gene has CDR1 MNHEY and CDR2 SVGEGT. The CDR3 sequence is 14 residues long.

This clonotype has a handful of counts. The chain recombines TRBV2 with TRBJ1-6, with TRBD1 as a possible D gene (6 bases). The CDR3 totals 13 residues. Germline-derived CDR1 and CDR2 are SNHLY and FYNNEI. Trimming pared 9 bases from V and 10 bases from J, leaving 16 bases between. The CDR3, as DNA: TGTGCCAGTAGAACAGGGAAAGGGTCACCCCTCCACTTT. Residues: CASRTGKGSPLHF.

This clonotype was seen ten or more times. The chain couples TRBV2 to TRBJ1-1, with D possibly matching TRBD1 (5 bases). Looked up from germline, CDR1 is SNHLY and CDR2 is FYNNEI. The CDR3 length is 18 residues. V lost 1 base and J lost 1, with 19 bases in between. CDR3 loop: CASSEGRDRSEGNTEAFF. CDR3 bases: TGTGCCAGCAGTGAAGGAAGGGACCGCAGTGAGGGGAACACTGAAGCTTTCTTT.

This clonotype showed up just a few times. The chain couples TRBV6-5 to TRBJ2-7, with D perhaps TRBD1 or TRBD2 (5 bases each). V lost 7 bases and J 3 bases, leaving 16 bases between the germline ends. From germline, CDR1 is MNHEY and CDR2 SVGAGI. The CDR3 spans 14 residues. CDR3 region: CASNSGPGFYEQYF. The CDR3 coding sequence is TGTGCCAGCAACTCAGGGCCGGGGTTCTACGAGCAGTACTTC.

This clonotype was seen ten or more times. The chain's CDR3 is CASGVAGQAILTTDTQYF. CDR3 DNA: TGTGCCAGCGGGGTGGCAGGACAGGCTATCCTTACGACAGATACGCAGTATTTT. The chain carries TRBV27 and TRBJ2-3, with 7 nucleotides matching TRBD1. This CDR3 is 18 amino acids long. Germline trimming cut 8 bases from V and 3 bases from J; bases unmatched to any gene: 20. In germline, CDR1 is MNHEY, CDR2 SMNVEV (reference sequence).

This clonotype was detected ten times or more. CDR3 in DNA: TGCGCCAGCAGCTCGGACAATTGGACCCAGTACTTC. This codes for CASSSDNWTQYF. This chain joins TRBV5-1 and TRBJ2-5; possibly TRBD1 for D (5 bases). CDR1 SGHRS and CDR2 YFSETQ come from the germline V gene. CDR3 length: 12 residues. V was clipped by 3 bases and J by 7 bases, with 10 bases between them.

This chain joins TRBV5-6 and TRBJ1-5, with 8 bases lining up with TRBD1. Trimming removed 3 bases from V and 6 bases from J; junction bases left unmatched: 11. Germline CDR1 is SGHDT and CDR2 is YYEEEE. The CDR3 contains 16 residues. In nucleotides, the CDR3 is TGTGCCAGCAGCTCGGCGACAGGGGTGACGAGTCAGCCCCAGCATTTT. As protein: CASSSATGVTSQPQHF.

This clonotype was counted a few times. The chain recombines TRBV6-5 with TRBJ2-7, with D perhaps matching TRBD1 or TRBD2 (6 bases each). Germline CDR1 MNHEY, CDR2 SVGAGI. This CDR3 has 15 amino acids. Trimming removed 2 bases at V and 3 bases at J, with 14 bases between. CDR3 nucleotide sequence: TGTGCCAGCAGTTACGGAGGGGGACCAAACTACGAGCAGTACTTC. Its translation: CASSYGGGPNYEQYF.

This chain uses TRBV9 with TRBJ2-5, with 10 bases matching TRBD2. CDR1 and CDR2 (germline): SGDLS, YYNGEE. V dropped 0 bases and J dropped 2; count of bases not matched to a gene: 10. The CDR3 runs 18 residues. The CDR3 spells CASSVEGAGGPEQETQYF. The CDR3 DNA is TGTGCCAGCAGCGTAGAGGGAGCGGGGGGGCCAGAACAAGAGACCCAGTACTTC.

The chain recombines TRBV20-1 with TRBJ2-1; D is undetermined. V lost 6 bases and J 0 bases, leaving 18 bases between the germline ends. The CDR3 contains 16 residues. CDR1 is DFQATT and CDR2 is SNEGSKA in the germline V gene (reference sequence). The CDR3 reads CSAPSVSSISYNEQFF. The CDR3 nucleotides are TGCAGTGCCCCCAGCGTATCTAGTATCTCCTACAATGAGCAGTTCTTC.

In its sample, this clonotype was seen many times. CDR3 coding DNA: TGTGCCAGCAGTCCCTTAGTTGCCGGGGAGCTGTTTTTT. This translates into CASSPLVAGELFF. V and J are TRBV2 and TRBJ2-2; D is unresolved. From germline, CDR1 is SNHLY and CDR2 FYNNEI. This CDR3 is 13 amino acids long. Trimming shortened V by 5 bases and J by 6 bases, and 10 bases separated the two germline ends.

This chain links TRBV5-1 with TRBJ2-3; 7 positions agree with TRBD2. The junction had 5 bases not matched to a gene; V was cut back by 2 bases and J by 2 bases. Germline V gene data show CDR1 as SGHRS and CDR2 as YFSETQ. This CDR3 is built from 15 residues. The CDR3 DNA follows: TGCGCCAGCAGCTTAGAAGCGGGACCCACAGATACGCAGTATTTT. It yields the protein CASSLEAGPTDTQYF.

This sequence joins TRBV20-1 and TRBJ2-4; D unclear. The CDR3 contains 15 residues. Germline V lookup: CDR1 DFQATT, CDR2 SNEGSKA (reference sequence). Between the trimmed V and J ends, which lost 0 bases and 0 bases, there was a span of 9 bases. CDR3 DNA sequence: TGCAGTGCTAGAGACGACGGAAAAGCCAAAAACATTCAGTACTTC. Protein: CSARDDGKAKNIQYF.

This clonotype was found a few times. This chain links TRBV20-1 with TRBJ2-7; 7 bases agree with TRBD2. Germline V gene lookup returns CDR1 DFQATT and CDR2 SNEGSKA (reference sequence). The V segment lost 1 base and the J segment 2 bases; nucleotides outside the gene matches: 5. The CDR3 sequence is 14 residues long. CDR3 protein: CSARGVGGAYEQYF. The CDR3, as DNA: TGCAGTGCTAGAGGAGTGGGGGGGGCCTACGAGCAGTACTTC.

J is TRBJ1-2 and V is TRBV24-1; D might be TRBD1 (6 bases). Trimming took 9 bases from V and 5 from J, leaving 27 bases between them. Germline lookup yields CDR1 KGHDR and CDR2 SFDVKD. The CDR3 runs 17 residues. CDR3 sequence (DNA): TGTGCCACCGCAGGAAGAGAACAGGGACTGCAGACTTATGGCTACACCTTC. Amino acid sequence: CATAGREQGLQTYGYTF.

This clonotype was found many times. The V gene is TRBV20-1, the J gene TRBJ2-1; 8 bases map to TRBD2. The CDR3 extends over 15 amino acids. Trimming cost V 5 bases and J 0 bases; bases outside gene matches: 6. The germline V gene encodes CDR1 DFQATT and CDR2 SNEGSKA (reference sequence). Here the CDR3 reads CSALPLAGSYNEQFF. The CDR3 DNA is TGCAGTGCTCTACCCCTAGCGGGCTCCTACAATGAGCAGTTCTTC.

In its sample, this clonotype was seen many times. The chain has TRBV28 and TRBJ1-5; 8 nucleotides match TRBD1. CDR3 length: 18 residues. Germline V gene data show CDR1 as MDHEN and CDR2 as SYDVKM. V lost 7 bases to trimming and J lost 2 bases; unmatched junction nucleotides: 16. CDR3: CASNYLTGGRSGNQPQHF. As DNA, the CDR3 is TGTGCCAGCAATTATCTAACAGGGGGTCGGTCGGGCAATCAGCCCCAGCATTTT.

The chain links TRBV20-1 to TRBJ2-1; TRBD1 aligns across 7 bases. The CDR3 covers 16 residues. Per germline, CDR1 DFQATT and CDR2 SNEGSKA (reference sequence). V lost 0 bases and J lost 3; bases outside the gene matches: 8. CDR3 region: CSARDPRSGGYNEQFF. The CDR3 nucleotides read TGCAGTGCTAGAGATCCGAGGTCAGGGGGCTACAATGAGCAGTTCTTC.

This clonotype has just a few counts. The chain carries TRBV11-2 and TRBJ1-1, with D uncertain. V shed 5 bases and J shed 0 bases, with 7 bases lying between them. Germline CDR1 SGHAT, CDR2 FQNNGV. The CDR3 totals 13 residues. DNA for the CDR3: TGTGCCAGCAGCCAGACTTTGAACACTGAAGCTTTCTTT. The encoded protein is CASSQTLNTEAFF.

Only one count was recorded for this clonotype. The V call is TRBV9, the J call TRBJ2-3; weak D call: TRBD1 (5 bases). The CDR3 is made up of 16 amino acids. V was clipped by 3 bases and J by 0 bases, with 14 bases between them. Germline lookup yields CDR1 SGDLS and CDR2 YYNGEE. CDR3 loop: CASSAFQGSSTDTQYF. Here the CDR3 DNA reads TGTGCCAGCAGCGCCTTCCAGGGCTCCAGCACAGATACGCAGTATTTT.

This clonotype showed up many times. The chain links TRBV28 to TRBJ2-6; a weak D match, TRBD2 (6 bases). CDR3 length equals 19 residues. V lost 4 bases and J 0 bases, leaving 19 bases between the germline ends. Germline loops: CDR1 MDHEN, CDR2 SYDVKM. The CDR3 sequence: CASSSFTLAGTSGANVLTF. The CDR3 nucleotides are TGTGCCAGCAGTTCCTTTACCCTCGCGGGAACCTCTGGGGCCAACGTCCTGACTTTC.

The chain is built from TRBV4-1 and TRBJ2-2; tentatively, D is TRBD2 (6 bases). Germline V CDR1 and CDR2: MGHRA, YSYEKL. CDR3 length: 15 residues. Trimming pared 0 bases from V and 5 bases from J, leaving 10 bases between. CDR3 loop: CASSQDTGRTGELFF. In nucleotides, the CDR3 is TGCGCCAGCAGCCAAGACACGGGGAGGACCGGGGAGCTGTTTTTT.

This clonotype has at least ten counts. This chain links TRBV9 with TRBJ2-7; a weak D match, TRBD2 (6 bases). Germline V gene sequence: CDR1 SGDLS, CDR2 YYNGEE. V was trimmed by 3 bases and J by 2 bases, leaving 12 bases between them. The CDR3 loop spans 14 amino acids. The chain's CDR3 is CASSARLDTYEQYF. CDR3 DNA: TGTGCCAGCAGCGCGCGACTAGACACCTACGAGCAGTACTTC.

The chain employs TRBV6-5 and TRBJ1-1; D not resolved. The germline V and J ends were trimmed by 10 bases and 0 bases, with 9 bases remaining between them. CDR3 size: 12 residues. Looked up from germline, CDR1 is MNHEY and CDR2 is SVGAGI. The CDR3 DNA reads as TGTGCCATCTGGTCGGTGAACACTGAAGCTTTCTTT. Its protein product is CAIWSVNTEAFF.